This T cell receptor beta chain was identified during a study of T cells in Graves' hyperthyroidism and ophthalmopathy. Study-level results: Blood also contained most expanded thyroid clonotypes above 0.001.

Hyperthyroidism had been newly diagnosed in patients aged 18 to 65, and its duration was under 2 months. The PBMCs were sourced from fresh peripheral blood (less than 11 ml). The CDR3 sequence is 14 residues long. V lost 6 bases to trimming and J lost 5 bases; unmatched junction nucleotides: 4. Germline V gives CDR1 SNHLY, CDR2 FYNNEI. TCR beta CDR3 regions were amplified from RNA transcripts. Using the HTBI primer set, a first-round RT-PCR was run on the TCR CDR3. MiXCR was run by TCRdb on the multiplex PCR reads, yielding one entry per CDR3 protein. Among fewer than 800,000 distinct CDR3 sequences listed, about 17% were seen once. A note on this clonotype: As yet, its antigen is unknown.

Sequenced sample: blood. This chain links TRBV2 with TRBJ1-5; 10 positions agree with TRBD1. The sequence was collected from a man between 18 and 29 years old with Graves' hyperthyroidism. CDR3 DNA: TGTGCCAGCAGCCCGACAGGGGGCCATCAGCCCCAGCATTTT. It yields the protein CASSPTGGHQPQHF.